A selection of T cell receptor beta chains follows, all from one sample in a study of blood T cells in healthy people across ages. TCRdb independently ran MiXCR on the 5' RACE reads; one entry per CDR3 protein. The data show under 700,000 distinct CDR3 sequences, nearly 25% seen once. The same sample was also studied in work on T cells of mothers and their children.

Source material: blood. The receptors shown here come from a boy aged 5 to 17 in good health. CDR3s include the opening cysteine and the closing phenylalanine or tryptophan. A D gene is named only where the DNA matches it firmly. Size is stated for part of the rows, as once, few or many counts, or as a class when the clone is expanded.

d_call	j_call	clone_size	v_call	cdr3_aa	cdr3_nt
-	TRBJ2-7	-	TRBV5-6	CASSLRPATYEQYF	TGTGCCAGCAGCTTGCGGCCAGCCACCTACGAGCAGTACTTC
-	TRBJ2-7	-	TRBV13	CASSSQSSYEQYF	TGTGCCAGCAGCTCCCAAAGCTCCTACGAGCAGTACTTC
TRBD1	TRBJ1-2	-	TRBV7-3	CASSAYTGGAGGYTF	TGTGCCAGCAGCGCCTATACAGGGGGCGCGGGGGGCTACACCTTC
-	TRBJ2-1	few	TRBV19	CASSIDGAGLQFF	TGTGCCAGTAGTATAGATGGGGCGGGCCTGCAGTTCTTC
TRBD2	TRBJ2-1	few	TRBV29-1	CSVSGLVRYNEQFF	TGCAGCGTATCGGGACTAGTGAGATACAATGAGCAGTTCTTC
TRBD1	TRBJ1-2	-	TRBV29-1	CSVEGDRPSGNYGYTF	TGCAGCGTTGAAGGGGACAGACCCTCGGGAAACTATGGCTACACCTTC
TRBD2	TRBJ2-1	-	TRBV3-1	CASSPLAGGRVEQFF	TGTGCCAGCAGCCCACTAGCGGGGGGGCGGGTTGAGCAGTTCTTC
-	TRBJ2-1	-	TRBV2	CASSEDGRFRGRNEQFF	TGTGCCAGCAGTGAAGATGGGCGGTTCCGAGGGCGCAATGAGCAGTTCTTC
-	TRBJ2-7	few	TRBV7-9	CASSLGAGKEQYF	TGTGCCAGCAGCTTAGGGGCAGGGAAGGAGCAGTACTTC
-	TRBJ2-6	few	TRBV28	CASSLYLSPGANVLTF	TGTGCCAGCAGTTTATACCTCAGCCCTGGGGCCAACGTCCTGACTTTC
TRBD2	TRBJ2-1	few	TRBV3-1	CASSQEVSGAAYNEQFF	TGTGCCAGCAGCCAAGAGGTTAGCGGGGCCGCCTACAATGAGCAGTTCTTC
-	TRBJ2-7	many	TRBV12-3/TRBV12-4	CASSFYGVRYEQYF	TGTGCCAGCAGTTTCTATGGGGTGAGATACGAGCAGTACTTC
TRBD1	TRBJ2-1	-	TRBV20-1	CSAKDRLDPTYNEQFF	TGCAGTGCTAAGGACAGGCTAGACCCGACCTACAATGAGCAGTTCTTC
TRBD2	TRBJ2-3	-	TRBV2	CASSPQGGGIKTDTQYF	TGTGCCAGCAGCCCCCAGGGCGGGGGGATAAAGACAGATACGCAGTATTTT
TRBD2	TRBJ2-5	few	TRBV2	CASSTGTSGGVQETQYF	TGTGCCAGCAGTACCGGGACTAGCGGGGGAGTCCAAGAGACCCAGTACTTC
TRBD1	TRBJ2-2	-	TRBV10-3	CAISDLRMGQGNTGELFF	TGTGCCATCAGTGACCTCCGTATGGGACAGGGTAACACCGGGGAGCTGTTTTTT
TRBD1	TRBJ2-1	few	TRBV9	CASSSAGTGGNNEQFF	TGTGCCAGCAGCTCTGCCGGGACAGGGGGGAACAATGAGCAGTTCTTC
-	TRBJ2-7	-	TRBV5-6	CASSQGRGEEEQYF	TGTGCCAGCAGCCAGGGGAGGGGGGAAGAAGAGCAGTACTTC
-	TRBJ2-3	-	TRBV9	CASSAVADPTDTQYF	TGTGCCAGCAGCGCCGTAGCTGACCCCACAGATACGCAGTATTTT
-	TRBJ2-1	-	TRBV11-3	CASSNPGDYNEQFF	TGTGCCAGCAGTAATCCGGGAGACTACAATGAGCAGTTCTTC
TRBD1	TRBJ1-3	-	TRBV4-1	CASRPTGSSGNTIYF	TGCGCCAGCAGACCGACAGGGAGCTCTGGAAACACCATATATTTT
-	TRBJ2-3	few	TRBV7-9	CASRTNTDTQYF	TGTGCCAGCAGGACGAACACAGATACGCAGTATTTT
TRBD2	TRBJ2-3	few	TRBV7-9	CASSPDWTSGGPPDTQYF	TGTGCCAGCAGCCCAGACTGGACTAGCGGGGGGCCCCCAGATACGCAGTATTTT
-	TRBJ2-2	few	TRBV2	CASQPWAFTGELFF	TGTGCCAGCCAACCCTGGGCATTCACCGGAGAGCTGTTTTTT
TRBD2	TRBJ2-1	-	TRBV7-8	CASSSRLAGSDNEQFF	TGTGCCAGCAGCTCACGACTAGCGGGATCAGACAATGAGCAGTTCTTC
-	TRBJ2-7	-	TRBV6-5	CASSYSPPYEQYF	TGTGCCAGCAGTTACTCGCCACCCTACGAGCAGTACTTC
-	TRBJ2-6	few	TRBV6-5	CASSLNRQGRTGANVLTF	TGTGCCAGCAGCTTAAACCGTCAGGGGCGGACCGGGGCCAACGTCCTGACTTTC
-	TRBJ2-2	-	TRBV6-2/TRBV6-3	CASSFESYRAGTGELFF	TGTGCCAGCAGTTTCGAATCTTACAGGGCCGGCACCGGGGAGCTGTTTTTT
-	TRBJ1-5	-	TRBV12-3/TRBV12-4	CASSLTGARGNQPQHF	TGTGCCAGCAGTTTAACGGGGGCCAGGGGCAATCAGCCCCAGCATTTT
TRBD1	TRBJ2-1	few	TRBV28	CASSSSGTGANEQFF	TGTGCCAGCAGTTCTTCCGGGACAGGGGCCAATGAGCAGTTCTTC
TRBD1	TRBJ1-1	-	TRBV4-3	CASSRAGQGNTEAFF	TGCGCCAGCAGCCGGGCGGGACAGGGGAACACTGAAGCTTTCTTT
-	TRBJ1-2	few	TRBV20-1	CSASARQFGYTF	TGCAGTGCTTCCGCCCGACAGTTTGGCTACACCTTC
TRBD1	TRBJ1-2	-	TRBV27	CASSTGGINYGYTF	TGTGCCAGCAGTACAGGGGGTATAAACTATGGCTACACCTTC
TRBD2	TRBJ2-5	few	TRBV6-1	CASSDLAGGRETQYF	TGTGCCAGCAGTGACCTAGCGGGGGGCCGAGAGACCCAGTACTTC
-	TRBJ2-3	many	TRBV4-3	CASSQVPGTPSTDTQYF	TGCGCCAGCAGCCAAGTCCCAGGGACTCCCTCCACAGATACGCAGTATTTT
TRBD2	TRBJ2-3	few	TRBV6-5	CASSFRGAGGGDTQYF	TGTGCCAGCAGTTTCAGGGGAGCGGGAGGGGGAGATACGCAGTATTTT
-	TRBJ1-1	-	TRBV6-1	CASRGRGVNTEAFF	TGTGCCAGCAGAGGACGGGGAGTGAACACTGAAGCTTTCTTT
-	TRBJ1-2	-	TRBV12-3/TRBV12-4	CASSPRDYGYTF	TGTGCCAGCAGTCCCCGGGACTATGGCTACACCTTC
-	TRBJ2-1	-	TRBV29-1	CSVGWGVDEQFF	TGCAGCGTTGGTTGGGGGGTCGATGAGCAGTTCTTC
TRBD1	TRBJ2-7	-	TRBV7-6	CASSSTGLEQYF	TGTGCCAGCAGCTCGACAGGGCTGGAGCAGTACTTC
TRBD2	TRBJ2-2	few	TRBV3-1	CASSQAVAGSTGELFF	TGTGCCAGCAGCCAAGCGGTAGCGGGAAGCACCGGGGAGCTGTTTTTT
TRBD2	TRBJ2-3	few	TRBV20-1	CSAPATSGGRTDTQYF	TGCAGTGCGCCCGCTACCTCCGGGGGGAGGACAGATACGCAGTATTTT
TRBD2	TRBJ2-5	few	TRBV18	CASSPAGLASSRFGSQETQYF	TGTGCCAGCTCCCCGGCGGGACTAGCGTCCTCCCGGTTCGGGTCCCAAGAGACCCAGTACTTC
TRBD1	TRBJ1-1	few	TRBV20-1	CRGTGGGTEAFF	TGCAGGGGGACAGGGGGTGGAACTGAAGCTTTCTTT
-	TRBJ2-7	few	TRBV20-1	CSASIQTGRYEQYF	TGCAGTGCTAGTATCCAAACTGGCAGATACGAGCAGTACTTC
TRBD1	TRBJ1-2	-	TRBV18	CASSPREGANYGYTF	TGTGCCAGCTCACCACGTGAGGGGGCCAACTATGGCTACACCTTC
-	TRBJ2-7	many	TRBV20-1	CSARGDYEQYF	TGCAGTGCTAGAGGGGACTACGAGCAGTACTTC
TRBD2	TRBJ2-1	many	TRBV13	CASSPWTSGRANNEQFF	TGTGCCAGCAGCCCTTGGACTAGCGGGAGGGCCAACAATGAGCAGTTCTTC
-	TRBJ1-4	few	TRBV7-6	CASSAQGTNEKLFF	TGTGCCAGCAGCGCCCAGGGTACTAATGAAAAACTGTTTTTT